Sequencing of this T cell receptor (beta chain) was carried out in a study of siplizumab effects on memory and regulatory T cells. In the case of this clone: Its antigen is currently unknown.

Regarding the study as a whole: Proliferating clones, CD4+ or CD8+, lacked an assignable naive or memory phenotype in roughly 80-97% of cases. Major contributors to the alloresponse seemed to be naive T cells, which also appeared more diverse than memory cells. It was never confirmed that proliferating Tregs from siplizumab cultures were suppressive.

Roughly 10^5 TCR templates underwent assay in each sample. The data were produced by immunoSEQ multiplex PCR, yet TCRdb's version contains in-frame clones alone and is incomplete. The table records nearly 85,000 clones, around 93% of them present only once. The CDR3 covers 13 residues. CDR1 is SGDLS and CDR2 is YYNGEE in the germline V gene. V was trimmed by 3 bases and J by 6 bases, leaving 12 bases between them. The V and J genes are TRBV9 and TRBJ1-1; no firm D call. The sample taken for sequencing was CD8+ T cells sorted from blood. This TCR came from a human donor in good health. CDR3 nucleotides: TGTGCCAGCAGCGGAGAACCCCGGGCTGAAGCTTTCTTT. Translating gives CASSGEPRAEAFF.